This T cell receptor beta chain was recovered during a study of T-cell memory formation after mild COVID-19. Study as a whole: The two donors had largely donor-specific TCR clusters.

Overall study results and limits: Memory from before infection featured some responding clones, which suggests cross-reactive memory joined. Clones shrinking between day 15 and 85 showed a balanced CD4/CD8 split, and those that grew later tilted toward CD4+.

cDNA libraries for TCR alpha and TCR beta, carrying sample barcodes and UMIs, came from 5'RACE with constant-segment primers. In TCRdb, the 5' RACE reads were re-called with MiXCR into one record per CDR3 protein. Seen here are 400,000 to 550,000 distinct CDR3 sequences, around 27% observed once, and the top ten hold 12%. This clonotype was picked up a small number of times. Its antigen is unidentified. V gave up 5 bases and J gave up 4 bases, with 12 bases separating them. CDR1 and CDR2 (germline): SGHTA, FQGNSA. The CDR3 consists of 13 residues. The sequence was collected from an adult woman who had mild COVID-19 (a few samples of this study predate the infection). Cell type and time point are not known. The sequenced sample was PBMCs or a T cell subset sorted from them (not recorded which). The V gene is TRBV7-2, the J gene TRBJ2-7, with D perhaps matching TRBD2 (5 bases). CDR3 in amino acids: CASSRTHQYEQYF. The CDR3 region has the DNA TGTGCCAGCAGCCGGACTCACCAGTACGAGCAGTACTTC.